Listed below are T cell receptor beta chains from one sample, sequenced in a study of beta chain features in type 1 diabetes. The protocol was immunoSEQ multiplex PCR, while the TCRdb copy is restricted to in-frame clones and leaves out a portion. The table includes more than 250,000 clones, just over 20% detected once. The sample was naive CD4+ T cells from blood. These TCRs come from a woman between 40 and 55 years old with type 1 diabetes. The CDR3 runs from the conserved cysteine through the conserved F or W. The D gene is left open where the match is weak. Clone size appears in some rows only: once, few, many, or a class for an expanded clone.

d_call	v_call	j_call	clone_size	cdr3_aa	cdr3_nt
.	TRBV27	TRBJ1-1	.	CASSPSGGANEAFF	TGTGCCAGCAGTCCGTCCGGGGGGGCGAACGAAGCTTTCTTT
TRBD2	TRBV7-7	TRBJ2-3	few	CASSPGLAATDTQYF	TGTGCCAGCAGCCCCGGACTAGCGGCCACAGATACGCAGTATTTT
TRBD2	TRBV4-1	TRBJ2-2	.	CASSQERGGGGPRLYTGELFF	TGCGCCAGCAGCCAAGAACGTGGGGGCGGGGGGCCACGCCTCTACACCGGGGAGCTGTTTTTT
.	TRBV5-4	TRBJ2-1	few	CASHPGGLYNEQFF	TGTGCCAGCCACCCGGGGGGCCTGTACAATGAGCAGTTCTTC
.	TRBV7-2	TRBJ1-2	few	CASSLAAGSYGYTF	TGTGCCAGCAGCTTAGCTGCGGGGTCCTATGGCTACACCTTC
.	TRBV14	TRBJ2-3	few	CASSHADTQYF	TGTGCCAGCAGCCACGCGGATACGCAGTATTTT
TRBD1	TRBV6-5	TRBJ2-1	few	CASSRGTGGFNEQFF	TGTGCCAGCAGCCGCGGGACAGGGGGCTTCAATGAGCAGTTCTTC
.	TRBV27	TRBJ1-6	few	CASSFAGDSPLHF	TGTGCCAGCAGTTTCGCGGGGGATTCACCCCTCCACTTT
.	TRBV9	TRBJ2-1	.	CASSVDGGAYNEQFF	TGTGCCAGCAGCGTAGATGGGGGGGCTTACAATGAGCAGTTCTTC
TRBD1	TRBV9	TRBJ1-2	few	CASSARQGGYTF	TGTGCCAGCAGCGCTCGACAGGGAGGCTACACCTTC
.	TRBV7-8	TRBJ1-1	few	CASSLQGAGEAFF	TGTGCCAGCAGCTTACAAGGGGCTGGTGAAGCTTTCTTT
TRBD2	TRBV9	TRBJ2-3	.	CASSVGFSGVTSTDTQYF	TGTGCCAGCAGCGTAGGATTTAGCGGGGTAACTAGCACAGATACGCAGTATTTT
.	TRBV5-6	TRBJ1-1	few	CASSPQWNTEAFF	TGTGCCAGCAGCCCGCAGTGGAACACTGAAGCTTTCTTT
TRBD1	TRBV28	TRBJ2-7	few	CASSHRLRGPYEQYF	TGTGCCAGCAGTCACAGACTTAGGGGGCCTTACGAGCAGTACTTC
.	TRBV9	TRBJ2-4	few	CASSVEDTQAKNIQYF	TGTGCCAGCAGCGTAGAGGACACCCAGGCCAAAAACATTCAGTACTTC
TRBD2	TRBV28	TRBJ2-1	.	CASSGAGTRGPDEQFF	TGTGCCAGCAGTGGTGCCGGGACTAGGGGCCCGGATGAGCAGTTCTTC
.	TRBV7-2	TRBJ2-7	.	CASRRLSGIYEQYF	TGTGCCAGCCGAAGACTTAGCGGCATCTACGAGCAGTACTTC
.	TRBV29-1	TRBJ2-7	.	CSVIMTAVGEQYF	TGCAGCGTTATCATGACAGCTGTTGGCGAGCAGTACTTC
TRBD1	TRBV2	TRBJ2-3	.	CASSEQGQGTDTQYF	TGTGCCAGCAGTGAACAGGGACAGGGCACAGATACGCAGTATTTT
.	TRBV20-1	TRBJ1-2	.	CSTPRRGGYTF	TGCAGTACTCCTCGCCGCGGGGGCTACACCTTC
.	TRBV4-1	TRBJ1-2	few	CASSQDHGGYGYTF	TGCGCCAGCAGCCAAGATCACGGTGGCTATGGCTACACCTTC
.	TRBV5-1	TRBJ2-1	.	CASSSPEEGKSSYNEQFF	TGCGCCAGCAGCTCCCCAGAGGAGGGGAAAAGCTCCTACAATGAGCAGTTCTTC
TRBD1	TRBV25-1	TRBJ1-2	.	CASSESGTGVYGYTF	TGTGCCAGCAGTGAATCAGGGACAGGGGTCTATGGCTACACCTTC
.	TRBV28	TRBJ1-5	.	CASTPQWDQPQHF	TGTGCCAGCACCCCACAGTGGGATCAGCCCCAGCATTTT
.	TRBV30	TRBJ1-1	.	CAWRGGPGGQAEAFF	TGTGCCTGGAGGGGGGGGCCGGGAGGACAAGCTGAAGCTTTCTTT